This TCR beta chain is drawn from a study of cytomegalovirus exposure and HLA in healthy donors. Overall study: A prior analysis found roughly 110 million unique TCR beta sequences from 150 million to 200 million T cells. Notes on the study in general: A missense variant in DCLRE1C was later tied to TCR beta V- and J-gene trimming. Data from an earlier analysis indicated that most TCR beta V segments were productive either about 90% or about 30% of the time.

Use of 60 Vbeta and 13 Jbeta primers characterized the PCR. Libraries were prepared by immunoSEQ multiplex PCR; TCRdb keeps only in-frame clonotypes and omits some of them. Of approximately 98,000 clones listed, approximately 72% were seen once; the top ten hold roughly 9.7%. On this clone: Its antigen is unknown.

The CDR3 length is 12 residues. CDR1 and CDR2 (germline): GTSNPN, SVGIG (reference sequence). V was cut by 1 base and J by 4 bases, with 7 bases left in between. The genes are TRBV30 and TRBJ1-2; no definite D call. Sequenced: PBMCs. The sequence came from a man younger than 35 in good health and CMV-seropositive. The CDR3, as DNA: TGTGCCTGGAGTGGGCGGTTCTATGGCTACACCTTC. It specifies CAWSGRFYGYTF.